This entry lists 20 T cell receptor beta chains sequenced from one sample in a study of CD8 T cells in Susac syndrome. RNA amounts of roughly 0.45 to 1 ug underwent reverse transcription with random hexamers. TCRdb passed the immunoSEQ multiplex PCR reads through MiXCR, listing each CDR3 protein once. The sample holds roughly 120,000 distinct CDR3 sequences, 90% to 98% seen once. The sequencing sample was made of CD4+ T cells from PBMCs. These receptors all come from a human donor in good health.

This chain joins TRBV7-9 and TRBJ1-1; 7 bases align to TRBD1. Losses at the gene ends were 1 base for V and 7 bases for J; bases not matched to a gene: 9. The germline gives CDR1 SEHNR, CDR2 FQNEAQ (reference sequence). The CDR3 has 15 residues. The chain's CDR3 is CASSLGTQGDFEAFF. In DNA, the CDR3 is TGTGCCAGCAGCTTAGGGACCCAGGGGGATTTTGAAGCTTTCTTT.

The chain couples TRBV29-1 to TRBJ2-5; the D is unclear. Trimming cost V 7 bases and J 3 bases, with 6 bases left between them. This CDR3 has 10 amino acids. Germline values: CDR1 SQVTM, CDR2 ANQGSEA. The CDR3 spells CSGGKETQYF. CDR3 DNA: TGCAGCGGCGGTAAAGAGACCCAGTACTTC. Drawing the rest from reference TRBV29-1 and TRBJ2-5, the complete variable domain is SAVISQKPSRDICQRGTSLTIQCQVDSQVTMMFWYRQQPGQSLTLIATANQGSEATYESGFVIDKFPISRPNLTFSTLTVSNMSPEDSSIYLCSGGKETQYFGPGTRLLVL.

This chain joins TRBV2 and TRBJ1-6; TRBD1 is a possible D gene (5 bases). Trimming cost V 6 bases and J 10 bases, with 16 bases left between them. CDR1 and CDR2 from the germline V gene are SNHLY and FYNNEI. The CDR3 consists of 14 residues. CDR3 DNA: TGTGCCAGCAGGCCTGAAGGGGCAGGGTCACCCCTCCACTTT. It codes for CASRPEGAGSPLHF.

The J gene is TRBJ1-3, the V gene TRBV3-1; weak D call: TRBD1 (6 bases). Germline V CDR1 and CDR2: LGHDT, YNNKEL (reference sequence). The CDR3 sequence is 15 residues long. V shed 2 bases and J shed 2 bases, with 10 bases lying between them. The CDR3 DNA reads as TGTGCCAGCAGCCAATCGGACAGTGCTGGAAACACCATATATTTT. It is translated as CASSQSDSAGNTIYF.

The chain has TRBV5-1 and TRBJ2-7; TRBD1 matches at 7 bases. The junction had 6 bases not matched to a gene; V was cut back by 4 bases and J by 2 bases. The CDR3 runs 14 residues. Germline V gene data show CDR1 as SGHRS and CDR2 as YFSETQ. As DNA, the CDR3 is TGCGCCAGCAGCAAAGTGACAGGGCCCTACGAGCAGTACTTC. Translation gives CASSKVTGPYEQYF. Full variable domain (rest looked up from reference TRBV5-1 and TRBJ2-7): KAGVTQTPRYLIKTRGQQVTLSCSPISGHRSVSWYQQTPGQGLQFLFEYFSETQRNKGNFPGRFSGRQFSNSRSEMNVSTLELGDSALYLCASSKVTGPYEQYFGPGTRLTVT.

J is TRBJ2-7 and V is TRBV6-2 or TRBV6-3; TRBD1 aligns across 7 bases. Trimming cost V 6 bases and J 3 bases; bases outside gene matches: 11. The CDR3 consists of 15 residues. Germline CDR1 reads MNHEY; CDR2 reads SVGEGT. The CDR3 nucleotides are TGTGCCAGCAGGACCTCGGGACAGTACCGCTACGAGCAGTACTTC. This sequence encodes CASRTSGQYRYEQYF.

The chain employs TRBV4-1 and TRBJ1-2, with D possibly being TRBD1 (5 bases). Germline CDR1 MGHRA, CDR2 YSYEKL. The CDR3 contains 15 residues. The V end lost 3 bases, the J end lost 5 bases, and 16 bases lay between the germline ends. The CDR3 DNA reads TGCGCCAGCAGCCAGCCCACGAAGAAGGGGTATGGCTACACCTTC. Its protein product is CASSQPTKKGYGYTF.

This chain connects TRBV25-1 to TRBJ2-7; D may match TRBD1 or TRBD2 (5 bases each). Trimming pared 4 bases from V and 2 bases from J, leaving 12 bases between. Germline loops: CDR1 MGHDK, CDR2 SYGVNS. This CDR3 region has 14 residues. The CDR3 sequence is CASSGPRDAYEQYF. DNA of the CDR3: TGTGCCAGCAGTGGTCCAAGGGACGCCTACGAGCAGTACTTC.

The chain employs TRBV27 and TRBJ2-2; D is ambiguous. Trimming removed 3 bases at V and 4 bases at J, with 9 bases between. CDR3 length equals 14 residues. Germline V gives CDR1 MNHEY, CDR2 SMNVEV (reference sequence). CDR3 in amino acids: CASSLRLTTGELFF. CDR3 sequence (DNA): TGTGCCAGCAGTTTGAGACTGACCACCGGGGAGCTGTTTTTT.

A few counts support this clonotype. V usage is TRBV12-3 or TRBV12-4 and J usage is TRBJ1-4, with D perhaps TRBD1 (5 bases). V lost 5 bases and J lost 7, with 8 bases in between. The CDR3 has 12 amino acids. The CDR3: CASSLRGEKLFF. The CDR3 bases are TGTGCCAGCAGTCTAAGGGGTGAAAAACTGTTTTTT.

This clonotype was recorded only once. The rearrangement links TRBV2 to TRBJ1-4; no definite D call. The CDR3 has 14 amino acids. Trimming cost V 7 bases and J 5 bases, with 14 bases left between them. From germline, CDR1 is SNHLY and CDR2 FYNNEI. Written as DNA, the CDR3 is TGTGCCAGCAAGGAGGGCAGATTAAATGAAAAACTGTTTTTT. Its translation: CASKEGRLNEKLFF.

The chain recombines TRBV5-4 with TRBJ1-2; tentative D call: TRBD1 (5 bases). This CDR3 comprises 15 residues. V shed 0 bases and J shed 4 bases, with 13 bases lying between them. CDR1 is SGHNT and CDR2 is YYREEE in the germline V gene (reference sequence). CDR3 in DNA: TGTGCCAGCAGCTTGGGGGGGTCGGGAACCTATGGCTACACCTTC. Translating gives CASSLGGSGTYGYTF. The variable domain in full, with the rest retrieved from reference TRBV5-4 and TRBJ1-2, is ETGVTQSPTHLIKTRGQQVTLRCSSQSGHNTVSWYQQALGQGPQFIFQYYREEENGRGNFPPRFSGLQFPNYSSELNVNALELDDSALYLCASSLGGSGTYGYTFGSGTRLTVV.

This chain uses TRBV2 with TRBJ2-2; D remains ambiguous. Trimming removed 2 bases at V and 5 bases at J, with 6 bases between. The germline V gene encodes CDR1 SNHLY and CDR2 FYNNEI. The CDR3 contains 13 residues. As DNA, the CDR3 is TGTGCCAGCAGTGAATTGTGGACCGGGGAGCTGTTTTTT. The encoded protein is CASSELWTGELFF. Based on the CDR3 plus reference TRBV2 and TRBJ2-2, the full variable domain is EPEVTQTPSHQVTQMGQEVILRCVPISNHLYFYWYRQILGQKVEFLVSFYNNEISEKSEIFDDQFSVERPDGSNFTLKIRSTKLEDSAMYFCASSELWTGELFFGEGSRLTVL.

CDR3 DNA: TGTGCCAGCAGCTACGGCAGGGGTCAGCCCCAGCATTTT. It codes for CASSYGRGQPQHF. The rearrangement links TRBV7-3 to TRBJ1-5, with D possibly TRBD1 on 6 matching bases. Germline CDR1 is SGHTA and CDR2 is FQGTGA. V was trimmed by 4 bases and J by 6 bases, leaving 10 bases between them. The CDR3 is 13 residues long.

The genes are TRBV19 and TRBJ2-7; 8 nucleotides line up with TRBD1. The CDR3 is made up of 15 amino acids. J gave up 6 bases and V 3 bases, and 10 bases lay outside the gene matches. Germline V lookup: CDR1 LNHDA, CDR2 SQIVND (reference sequence). This CDR3 reads CASSIGGQGLFEQYF. CDR3 DNA: TGTGCCAGTAGTATCGGTGGACAGGGCCTCTTCGAGCAGTACTTC.

This clonotype was counted a single time. V and J are TRBV29-1 and TRBJ2-2, with a tentative D call TRBD1 (6 bases). The CDR3 is made up of 13 amino acids. Germline CDR1 is SQVTM and CDR2 is ANQGSEA. V lost 3 bases and J 5 bases, leaving 10 bases between the germline ends. Here the CDR3 reads CSVDRGRTGELFF. CDR3 DNA: TGCAGCGTTGATAGGGGGAGAACCGGGGAGCTGTTTTTT.

This chain uses TRBV7-9 with TRBJ1-1; D is undetermined. The germline CDR1 and CDR2 sequences are SEHNR and FQNEAQ (reference sequence). The CDR3 consists of 14 residues. Trimming took 4 bases from V and 1 from J, leaving 10 bases between them. The CDR3 region has the DNA TGTGCCAGCAGCTGGGAATGGGGGAACACTGAAGCTTTCTTT. This encodes CASSWEWGNTEAFF.

This clonotype was detected once. The V and J genes are TRBV4-2 and TRBJ1-2; D uncertain. The CDR3 sequence is 18 residues long. V was shortened by 1 base and J by 2 bases, with 20 bases between the two germline ends. The germline gives CDR1 LGHNA, CDR2 YNFKEQ. The CDR3 DNA is TGTGCCAGCAGCCAAGTCGTCCCGCGGGCTGACGGCAACTATGGCTACACCTTC. Its translation: CASSQVVPRADGNYGYTF.

The chain employs TRBV3-1 and TRBJ1-5; no reliable D call. The CDR3 has 13 residues. CDR1 and CDR2 (germline): LGHDT, YNNKEL (reference sequence). V was clipped by 0 bases and J by 8 bases, with 8 bases between them. The CDR3 spells CASSQDRAEPQHF. As DNA, the CDR3 is TGTGCCAGCAGCCAAGATAGGGCCGAGCCCCAGCATTTT.

The V and J genes are TRBV5-1 and TRBJ2-7, with D possibly called TRBD1 or TRBD2 (5 bases each). Germline CDR1 SGHRS, CDR2 YFSETQ. The CDR3 contains 14 residues. Trimming removed 0 bases at V and 4 bases at J, with 11 bases between. CDR3 region: CASSLEVGRYEQYF. The CDR3 DNA is TGCGCCAGCAGCTTGGAGGTGGGACGATACGAGCAGTACTTC.